What follows are 27 T cell receptor beta chains derived from one specimen sequenced in a study of beta chain features in type 1 diabetes. All of the isolated RNA was reverse transcribed, so expressed TCRB transcripts were sequenced. Method: immunoSEQ multiplex PCR; TCRdb's copy keeps in-frame clones and lacks some. The sample lists about 900,000 clones, roughly 15% occurring once. Source material: naive CD4+ T cells from blood. These receptors were collected from a woman under 30 in good health.

The V call is TRBV7-9, the J call TRBJ1-3; D ambiguous. From germline, CDR1 is SEHNR and CDR2 FQNEAQ (reference sequence). This CDR3 spans 16 amino acids. Trimming removed 0 bases from V and 4 bases from J, with 13 bases in between. The CDR3 protein is CASSLARRPLGNTIYF. For the CDR3, the DNA is TGTGCCAGCAGCTTAGCTCGCAGGCCGCTCGGAAACACCATATATTTT.

This clone was counted only a few times. The gene calls are TRBV7-2 and TRBJ2-7; a weak D match, TRBD2 (6 bases). Germline V gene lookup returns CDR1 SGHTA and CDR2 FQGNSA. This CDR3 region has 14 residues. Trimming took 1 base from V and 2 from J, leaving 9 bases between them. CDR3 in amino acids: CASSLVSSAYEQYF. The DNA for the CDR3 is TGTGCCAGCAGCTTAGTTTCTAGCGCCTACGAGCAGTACTTC. Using reference TRBV7-2 and TRBJ2-7 for the parts outside the CDR3, the full variable domain is GAGVSQSPSNKVTEKGKDVELRCDPISGHTALYWYRQSLGQGLEFLIYFQGNSAPDKSGLPSDRFSAERTGGSVSTLTIQRTQQEDSAVYLCASSLVSSAYEQYFGPGTRLTVT.

This clone was seen a handful of times. In nucleotides, the CDR3 is TGTGCCAGCAGCACCTTTACCGGCAATGAGCAGTTCTTC. It yields the protein CASSTFTGNEQFF. This chain joins TRBV7-9 and TRBJ2-1; D unclear. In germline, CDR1 is SEHNR, CDR2 FQNEAQ (reference sequence). The CDR3 runs to 13 residues. The V gene lost 5 bases and the J gene lost 6 bases, with 11 bases spanning the gap.

Only a few counts were recorded for this clone. The genes are TRBV6-5 and TRBJ1-5; 10 bases map to TRBD1. The CDR3 is made up of 15 amino acids. V trimming: 6 bases; J trimming: 1 base; junction bases outside the gene matches: 3. Per germline, CDR1 MNHEY and CDR2 SVGAGI. CDR3 DNA sequence: TGTGCCAGCAGCCCGGACAGGGGGAGCAATCAGCCCCAGCATTTT. Translated: CASSPDRGSNQPQHF.

The chain recombines TRBV4-2 with TRBJ2-7, with TRBD2 matching 8 bases. Unmatched junction bases numbered 10, after V lost 2 bases and J lost 1 base. Germline CDR1 reads LGHNA; CDR2 reads YNFKEQ. This CDR3 region has 17 residues. The DNA of the CDR3 is TGTGCCAGCAGCCAATCGGTGTCCGGGACTAGGTCCTACGAGCAGTACTTC. It yields the protein CASSQSVSGTRSYEQYF.

This clone was observed a handful of times. The V and J genes are TRBV7-2 and TRBJ2-3; D assignment may be TRBD1 or TRBD2 (5 bases each). Germline V gene sequence: CDR1 SGHTA, CDR2 FQGNSA. This CDR3 has 13 amino acids. Trimming stripped 4 bases from V and 6 bases from J, with 11 bases between. The CDR3 sequence is CASSSGPGDTQYF. CDR3 DNA: TGTGCCAGCAGCTCGGGACCAGGGGATACGCAGTATTTT.

CDR3 amino acids: CASSPTGDSYNEQFF. For the CDR3, the DNA is TGTGCCAGCAGCCCGACAGGGGACTCCTACAATGAGCAGTTCTTC. The chain has TRBV11-2 and TRBJ2-1; 8 bases are shared with TRBD1. Unmatched junction bases numbered 3, after V lost 5 bases and J lost 0 bases. This CDR3 region has 15 residues. Per the germline V gene, CDR1 is SGHAT and CDR2 is FQNNGV.

This clone has just a few counts. The genes are TRBV28 and TRBJ1-5, with D possibly matching TRBD1 (5 bases). The CDR3 contains 15 residues. Looked up from germline, CDR1 is MDHEN and CDR2 is SYDVKM. Trimming took 3 bases from V and 2 from J, leaving 11 bases between them. The CDR3 sequence: CASSFEGSGNQPQHF. The CDR3 coding sequence is TGTGCCAGCAGTTTTGAGGGGTCGGGCAATCAGCCCCAGCATTTT.

This clone was recorded a few times. The rearrangement joins TRBV5-1 to TRBJ2-3; unclear D gene. Trimming took off 0 bases at V and 5 bases at J, with 19 bases between the two ends. Germline CDR1 reads SGHRS; CDR2 reads YFSETQ. The length of the CDR3 is 17 residues. CDR3 protein: CASSLGGAGPTGDTQYF. For the CDR3, the DNA is TGCGCCAGCAGCTTGGGAGGAGCAGGCCCTACGGGAGATACGCAGTATTTT.

This chain joins TRBV29-1 and TRBJ2-4; D gene uncertain. Germline V gene sequence: CDR1 SQVTM, CDR2 ANQGSEA. V was shortened by 7 bases and J by 0 bases, with 10 bases between the two germline ends. This CDR3 contains 13 residues. CDR3 protein: CSGLSVAKNIQYF. DNA of the CDR3: TGCAGCGGCCTCAGTGTAGCCAAAAACATTCAGTACTTC.

This clone was observed a handful of times. The chain links TRBV7-2 to TRBJ1-2; possibly TRBD1 for D (6 bases). V was trimmed by 3 bases and J by 2 bases, leaving 10 bases between them. Germline V gene sequence: CDR1 SGHTA, CDR2 FQGNSA. This CDR3 contains 14 residues. The CDR3 reads CASSFFQGNYGYTF. The CDR3 DNA is TGTGCCAGCAGCTTTTTTCAGGGGAACTATGGCTACACCTTC.

Only a few counts were recorded for this clone. The chain employs TRBV7-9 and TRBJ1-4; D not resolved. V lost 3 bases, J lost 0 bases, and 8 bases lay in between. CDR3 length: 15 residues. Germline CDR1 SEHNR, CDR2 FQNEAQ (reference sequence). CDR3 residues: CASSLGVATNEKLFF. In DNA form, the CDR3 reads TGTGCCAGCAGCTTGGGAGTTGCAACTAATGAAAAACTGTTTTTT.

The CDR3 is CASWGGADNYGYTF. The CDR3 DNA sequence: TGTGCCAGCTGGGGAGGGGCTGATAACTATGGCTACACCTTC. V is TRBV11-2 and J is TRBJ1-2, with D perhaps TRBD1 (5 bases). The germline gives CDR1 SGHAT, CDR2 FQNNGV. This CDR3 is 14 amino acids long. V lost 8 bases, J lost 1 base, and 14 bases lay in between.

This clone has just a few counts. The chain has TRBV6-5 and TRBJ2-1; 8 nucleotides align to TRBD2. With V trimmed by 4 bases and J by 6 bases, 8 bases remained unmatched. Germline loops: CDR1 MNHEY, CDR2 SVGAGI. The CDR3 totals 15 residues. Here the CDR3 reads CASSSGTSPINEQFF. The CDR3 DNA is TGTGCCAGCAGTTCTGGGACTAGTCCGATCAATGAGCAGTTCTTC.

V usage is TRBV18 and J usage is TRBJ2-7; 7 nucleotides line up with TRBD1. V lost 3 bases, J lost 5 bases, and 4 bases stayed unmatched. Germline V gives CDR1 KGHSH, CDR2 LQKENI. This CDR3 is built from 13 residues. The CDR3 DNA is TGTGCCAGCTCACCCCTAACAGGGGACGAGCAGTACTTC. It codes for CASSPLTGDEQYF. Full variable domain (rest looked up from reference TRBV18 and TRBJ2-7): NAGVMQNPRHLVRRRGQEARLRCSPMKGHSHVYWYRQLPEEGLKFMVYLQKENIIDESGMPKERFSAEFPKEGPSILRIQQVVRGDSAAYFCASSPLTGDEQYFGPGTRLTVT.

This clone was seen a handful of times. The chain employs TRBV5-8 and TRBJ1-4, with a weak D call TRBD1 (5 bases). The germline gives CDR1 SGHTS, CDR2 YDEGEE. The CDR3 contains 16 residues. V was pared by 3 bases and J by 6 bases, with 18 bases between. The CDR3 bases are TGTGCCAGCAGCTCGACCGGACGGGGGTTCGATGAAAAACTGTTTTTT. This gives the protein CASSSTGRGFDEKLFF.

V gene TRBV28 combines with J gene TRBJ1-1, with D possibly matching TRBD1 (6 bases). CDR1 is MDHEN and CDR2 is SYDVKM in the germline V gene. Trimming cost V 5 bases and J 3 bases, with 10 bases left between them. The CDR3 sequence is 13 residues long. As DNA, the CDR3 is TGTGCCAGCAGTCAAAACAGGGACACTGAAGCTTTCTTT. It yields the protein CASSQNRDTEAFF.

The chain carries TRBV5-4 and TRBJ2-5, with D tentatively TRBD2 (6 bases). Germline lookup yields CDR1 SGHNT and CDR2 YYREEE (reference sequence). This CDR3 is built from 18 residues. Trimming stripped 0 bases from V and 4 bases from J, with 22 bases between. In DNA, the CDR3 is TGTGCCAGCAGCTTGGGGGAGGCTAGTGGCGGTACCGGAGAGACCCAGTACTTC. This encodes CASSLGEASGGTGETQYF.

The genes are TRBV6-4 and TRBJ2-1; D is uncertain. V was pared by 2 bases and J by 0 bases, with 8 bases between. Germline V lookup: CDR1 MRHNA, CDR2 SNTAGT. There are 15 residues in the CDR3. The CDR3 loop reads CASSDRASSYNEQFF. Here the CDR3 DNA reads TGTGCCAGCAGTGACAGGGCCTCCTCCTACAATGAGCAGTTCTTC.

This clone was seen more than once but under ten times. The gene calls are TRBV7-9 and TRBJ2-1; the D gene is possibly TRBD1 (5 bases). The CDR3 consists of 15 residues. Germline CDR1 and CDR2: SEHNR and FQNEAQ (reference sequence). Trimming stripped 5 bases from V and 2 bases from J, with 13 bases between. The CDR3 nucleotides read TGTGCCAGCAGCCCCGGACATTCCCCCTACAATGAGCAGTTCTTC. This sequence encodes CASSPGHSPYNEQFF.

The V call is TRBV19, the J call TRBJ2-7; 7 nucleotides agree with TRBD1. With V trimmed by 5 bases and J by 2 bases, 6 bases remained unmatched. The germline CDR1 and CDR2 sequences are LNHDA and SQIVND (reference sequence). The CDR3 length is 14 residues. CDR3 nucleotides: TGTGCCAGTAGTCCGCAGACAGGGCCCTACGAGCAGTACTTC. Encoded protein: CASSPQTGPYEQYF.

This clone was recorded a few times. The chain carries TRBV4-3 and TRBJ2-5; 9 nucleotides line up with TRBD2. From germline, CDR1 is LGHNA and CDR2 YSLEER. The CDR3 spans 17 residues. Trimming at V came to 3 bases and at J to 5 bases, leaving 13 bases not matched to a gene. The CDR3, as DNA: TGCGCCAGCAGCCACGCCCCGGCGGGAGGGAGGGGGGAGACCCAGTACTTC. Translating it yields CASSHAPAGGRGETQYF.

The genes are TRBV28 and TRBJ2-1; D is perhaps TRBD2 (6 bases). Germline lookup yields CDR1 MDHEN and CDR2 SYDVKM. The CDR3 has 17 amino acids. V lost 1 base and J 0 bases, leaving 13 bases between the germline ends. CDR3 nucleotides: TGTGCCAGCAGTTTATCGGGCGGGAAGACCTCCTACAATGAGCAGTTCTTC. Its translation is CASSLSGGKTSYNEQFF.

This clone was counted only a few times. J is TRBJ2-7 and V is TRBV4-2; D gene ambiguous. The CDR3 is 16 residues long. V was clipped by 2 bases and J by 0 bases, with 14 bases between them. Germline values: CDR1 LGHNA, CDR2 YNFKEQ. CDR3 coding DNA: TGTGCCAGCAGCCAAAGATACACGGTTGGCTCCTACGAGCAGTACTTC. It codes for CASSQRYTVGSYEQYF.

There are a few counts of this clone. This chain links TRBV2 with TRBJ2-7; weak D call: TRBD2 (6 bases). The CDR3 has 13 residues. CDR1 SNHLY and CDR2 FYNNEI come from the germline V gene. Trimming stripped 6 bases from V and 0 bases from J, with 9 bases between. The CDR3 DNA follows: TGTGCCAGCAGGGGACTGTACTCCTACGAGCAGTACTTC. Translating it yields CASRGLYSYEQYF.

This clone was observed a few times. The sample contains more than one DNA sequence encoding this CDR3. J is TRBJ2-7 and V is TRBV18; 9 nucleotides align to TRBD1. Trimming cost V 3 bases and J 2 bases; bases outside gene matches: 2. The CDR3 sequence is 14 residues long. Germline CDR1 KGHSH, CDR2 LQKENI. The CDR3 sequence is CASSPGTGPYEQYF. In nucleotides, the CDR3 is TGTGCCAGCTCACCGGGGACAGGGCCCTACGAGCAGTACTTC.

This clone was detected a few times. V gene TRBV27 combines with J gene TRBJ2-6; no reliable D call. V was trimmed by 6 bases and J by 0 bases, leaving 9 bases between them. Germline assignment: CDR1 MNHEY and CDR2 SMNVEV (reference sequence). The CDR3 is made up of 15 amino acids. CDR3 amino acids: CASRTHSSGANVLTF. Here the CDR3 DNA reads TGTGCCAGCAGAACACATAGCTCTGGGGCCAACGTCCTGACTTTC.